This T cell receptor (beta chain) is from a study of shared clonotypes between healthy human individuals. Study-wide results and caveats: Around 5.3% of naive CD4 clonotypes were shared across four donors. Clonotype sharing across donors was expected to vary with sequencing depth.

Regarding this clone: Its antigen is unidentified.

Germline loops: CDR1 LNHDA, CDR2 SQIVND (reference sequence). This CDR3 comprises 14 residues. V lost 3 bases and J lost 5, with 14 bases in between. Deep-level settings were used for running the assay. Method: immunoSEQ multiplex PCR; TCRdb's copy keeps in-frame clones and lacks some. The sample lists approximately 2.5 million clones, under 95% occurring once. The chain joins TRBV19 to TRBJ2-7, with D perhaps TRBD2 (6 bases). This receptor was obtained from a man in his late teens or twenties in good health. Some clones in this sample may be carry-over from other donors' samples. The sequenced sample was naive CD4+ T cells from PBMCs. Described subset: CD45RA+ positively selected. The CDR3 bases are TGTGCCAGTAGTATTTTCCGGGGAGGCCACGAGCAGTACTTC. It yields the protein CASSIFRGGHEQYF.